The 24 T cell receptor beta chains below were found in one sample sequenced in a study of T-cell reconstitution after alpha-beta-depleted transplantation in children. The authors prepared the TCRbeta library with unique molecular identifiers. TCRdb reanalysed the PCR reads using MiXCR and keeps one entry per CDR3 protein. The sample yields 300,000 or so distinct CDR3 sequences, 9.5% to 10% seen once. Here the sequenced sample was PBMCs from the stem cell graft donor, taken from the stem cell graft. The source is a human donor who donated a stem cell graft to a child with SCID.

This clonotype was recorded a few times. The rearrangement joins TRBV2 to TRBJ2-3; 7 nucleotides align to TRBD2. The CDR3 has 15 residues. CDR1 SNHLY and CDR2 FYNNEI come from the germline V gene. The ends lost 3 bases at V and 2 bases at J; junction bases unmatched: 5. This CDR3 is CASSDTSANTDTQYF. The CDR3 DNA is TGTGCCAGCAGTGATACTAGCGCGAACACAGATACGCAGTATTTT.

This clonotype came up a few times. CDR3 residues: CASSSLGSSGNTIYF. CDR3 nucleotide sequence: TGCGCCAGCAGCTCCCTCGGGTCCTCTGGAAACACCATATATTTT. The chain uses TRBV5-1 and TRBJ1-3; no definite D call. Trimming removed 3 bases from V and 0 bases from J, with 10 bases in between. In germline, CDR1 is SGHRS, CDR2 YFSETQ. This CDR3 comprises 15 residues.

Many counts were recorded for this clonotype. This chain connects TRBV20-1 to TRBJ1-5; D unclear. Germline CDR1 reads DFQATT; CDR2 reads SNEGSKA (reference sequence). The germline V and J ends were trimmed by 1 base and 4 bases, with 14 bases remaining between them. The CDR3 length is 15 residues. The CDR3 nucleotides are TGCAGTGCTAGAGGAGGAGGCGTGGGAAATCAGCCCCAGCATTTT. Amino acid sequence: CSARGGGVGNQPQHF.

The chain employs TRBV20-1 and TRBJ1-1; D is undetermined. V was trimmed by 6 bases and J by 6 bases, leaving 14 bases between them. This CDR3 comprises 12 residues. Germline V lookup: CDR1 DFQATT, CDR2 SNEGSKA (reference sequence). The CDR3 DNA reads as TGCAGTGCCACGACCACGGTCGCTGAAGCTTTCTTT. The encoded protein is CSATTTVAEAFF.

J is TRBJ2-6 and V is TRBV7-8; 10 nucleotides match TRBD2. Germline lookup yields CDR1 SGHVS and CDR2 FQNEAQ. The V and J ends lost 4 bases and 0 bases, in that order; junction bases with no gene match: 6. CDR3 length: 18 residues. CDR3: CASSSLAGANSGANVLTF. DNA of the CDR3: TGTGCCAGCAGCTCCCTAGCGGGGGCCAACTCTGGGGCCAACGTCCTGACTTTC.

This clonotype was observed a few times. The CDR3 sequence is CASSPRLAGWSDTQYF. CDR3 coding DNA: TGTGCCAGCAGTCCGCGACTAGCGGGTTGGTCAGATACGCAGTATTTT. This chain links TRBV7-8 with TRBJ2-3; TRBD2 aligns across 10 bases. Germline V lookup: CDR1 SGHVS, CDR2 FQNEAQ. V dropped 6 bases and J dropped 4; count of bases not matched to a gene: 10. This CDR3 is 16 amino acids long.

Note on this clonotype: This could be a read error, since a much larger clone is one nucleotide away. The rearrangement uses TRBV21-1 and TRBJ2-5. TRBV21-1 counts as a pseudogene. The CDR3 is 14 amino acids. The CDR3 loop reads CGSSKVGVGETQYF. DNA of the CDR3: TGTGGCAGCAGCAAAGTCGGGGTGGGAGAGACCCAGTACTTC.

The chain is built from TRBV2 and TRBJ1-2; possible D gene TRBD1, 5 bases. There are 12 residues in the CDR3. Trimming removed 7 bases at V and 6 bases at J, with 12 bases between. CDR1 and CDR2 from the germline V gene are SNHLY and FYNNEI. The CDR3 loop reads CASNRGTHGYTF. The CDR3 nucleotides are TGTGCCAGCAACCGGGGGACCCATGGCTACACCTTC.

In this sample, this clonotype turned up a few times. V is TRBV7-9 and J is TRBJ2-4; TRBD2 matches at 9 bases. There are 13 residues in the CDR3. The V segment lost 11 bases and the J segment 5 bases; nucleotides outside the gene matches: 7. The germline V gene has CDR1 SEHNR and CDR2 FQNEAQ (reference sequence). CDR3 nucleotide sequence: TGTGCCGGTAGCGGGGGTTTGGAAAACATTCAGTACTTC. Protein product: CAGSGGLENIQYF.

This clonotype occurred a few times. The chain joins TRBV2 to TRBJ2-7, with a possible D match to TRBD2 (6 bases). The germline gives CDR1 SNHLY, CDR2 FYNNEI. The CDR3 is 13 amino acids. The V end was cut by 5 bases, the J end by 6 bases, with 14 bases between. The CDR3 nucleotides are TGTGCCAGCAGTAAAGAGCGGGCGAGCGAGCAGTACTTC. It encodes CASSKERASEQYF.

This chain joins TRBV6-5 and TRBJ2-3; TRBD2 aligns across 10 bases. The CDR3 is made up of 15 amino acids. Germline V gene data show CDR1 as MNHEY and CDR2 as SVGAGI. J gave up 6 bases and V 6 bases, and 9 bases lay outside the gene matches. The CDR3 reads CASSLWGSGGDTQYF. The CDR3 DNA follows: TGTGCCAGCAGCCTGTGGGGTAGCGGGGGGGATACGCAGTATTTT.

In its sample, this clonotype was seen many times. As DNA, the CDR3 is TGTGCCAGCAGTGCGGCCGGATGGGCCTACAATGAGCAGTTCTTC. Translation gives CASSAAGWAYNEQFF. V and J are TRBV25-1 and TRBJ2-1; D is undetermined. CDR3 length: 15 residues. Germline CDR1 is MGHDK and CDR2 is SYGVNS. Between the trimmed V and J ends, which lost 4 bases and 2 bases, there was a span of 12 bases.

The rearrangement joins TRBV15 to TRBJ2-3; TRBD1 agrees at 9 bases. The V gene's germline CDR1 is LNHNV and CDR2 YYDKDF (reference sequence). The CDR3 length is 16 residues. With 2 bases clipped from V and 4 bases from J, the junction kept 7 bases outside the gene matches. CDR3 sequence reads: CATSRSGTGNPDTQYF. In DNA form, the CDR3 reads TGTGCCACCAGCAGATCCGGGACAGGGAATCCAGATACGCAGTATTTT.

As to this clonotype: Germline and junction disagree at one end, which may indicate a read error. The rearrangement joins TRBV7-9 to TRBJ2-3, with D possibly matching TRBD1 (6 bases). Looked up from germline, CDR1 is SEHNR and CDR2 is FQNEAQ (reference sequence). This CDR3 spans 11 amino acids. The CDR3 DNA is TGTGCAAGCAGGGGAGCAGATACGCAGTATTTT. It specifies CASRGADTQYF.

This sequence joins TRBV20-1 and TRBJ1-2, with D possibly being TRBD1 (5 bases). Looked up from germline, CDR1 is DFQATT and CDR2 is SNEGSKA (reference sequence). The V gene lost 0 bases and the J gene lost 6 bases, with 11 bases spanning the gap. The CDR3 contains 13 residues. The CDR3 spells CSAREGGEHGYTF. The CDR3 nucleotides read TGCAGTGCTAGAGAAGGAGGGGAACATGGCTACACCTTC.

This clonotype was detected ten times or more. V is TRBV3-1 and J is TRBJ2-1; 11 bases fit TRBD2. CDR3 length equals 16 residues. V was clipped by 0 bases and J by 14 bases; unmatched bases: 12. Germline V lookup: CDR1 LGHDT, CDR2 YNNKEL (reference sequence). The CDR3 reads CASSQDRGVAGGPKFF. The CDR3, as DNA: TGTGCCAGCAGCCAAGATCGAGGAGTAGCGGGGGGGCCGAAGTTCTTC.

In its sample, this clonotype was seen many times. The chain is built from TRBV25-1 and TRBJ1-3, with TRBD1 as a possible D gene (5 bases). The germline gives CDR1 MGHDK, CDR2 SYGVNS. This CDR3 is built from 15 residues. Trimming left V 0 bases short and J 8 bases short, with 14 bases between. CDR3 bases: TGTGCCAGCAGTGAATATGTGGGGGGTCAAGACACCATATATTTT. As protein: CASSEYVGGQDTIYF.

The chain combines TRBV5-1 with TRBJ2-6, with a tentative D call TRBD2 (5 bases). The CDR3 contains 16 residues. The V gene's germline CDR1 is SGHRS and CDR2 YFSETQ. V was clipped by 0 bases and J by 1 base, with 8 bases between them. The CDR3 DNA follows: TGCGCCAGCAGCTTGGGGGGAGTATCTGGGGCCAACGTCCTGACTTTC. It is translated as CASSLGGVSGANVLTF.

The V gene is TRBV10-3, the J gene TRBJ2-1; 7 nucleotides align to TRBD1. The V and J ends lost 6 bases and 4 bases, in that order; junction bases with no gene match: 9. Germline loops: CDR1 ENHRY, CDR2 SYGVKD. The CDR3 length is 15 residues. The CDR3, as DNA: TGTGCCATCAGACAAACGGGACAGACGTACAATGAGCAGTTCTTC. As protein: CAIRQTGQTYNEQFF.

This clonotype turned up a few times. The rearrangement joins TRBV20-1 to TRBJ1-2; TRBD1 aligns across 8 bases. This CDR3 region has 13 residues. The ends lost 5 bases at V and 2 bases at J; junction bases unmatched: 4. Germline V gene lookup returns CDR1 DFQATT and CDR2 SNEGSKA (reference sequence). The CDR3 DNA follows: TGCAGTGCTGGGGACAGGAGGAACTATGGCTACACCTTC. Residues: CSAGDRRNYGYTF.

V usage is TRBV27 and J usage is TRBJ2-7; no clear D. Germline V gene lookup returns CDR1 MNHEY and CDR2 SMNVEV (reference sequence). This CDR3 is 14 amino acids long. Trimming left V 2 bases short and J 4 bases short, with 12 bases between. CDR3 region: CASSLGVGMYEQYF. The DNA of the CDR3 is TGTGCCAGCAGTTTAGGAGTGGGGATGTACGAGCAGTACTTC.

The CDR3 nucleotides are TGTGCCAGCAGTACGACAGGGAGGGCCACTGAAGCTTTCTTT. Translated, it gives CASSTTGRATEAFF. V is TRBV6-5 and J is TRBJ1-1; 7 positions match TRBD1. CDR3 length: 14 amino acids. V shed 5 bases, J shed 4 bases, and the junction held 7 bases outside the gene matches. Germline loops: CDR1 MNHEY, CDR2 SVGAGI.

This clonotype was seen many times. V is TRBV6-5 and J is TRBJ1-2; D is undetermined. V was shortened by 10 bases and J by 6 bases, with 12 bases between the two germline ends. Germline loops: CDR1 MNHEY, CDR2 SVGAGI. The CDR3 sequence is 11 residues long. The CDR3 spells CATRAPHGYTF. CDR3 nucleotides: TGTGCCACCCGGGCTCCCCATGGCTACACCTTC.

This clonotype was counted ten times or more. The V and J genes are TRBV29-1 and TRBJ2-7; a weak D match, TRBD2 (6 bases). Germline values: CDR1 SQVTM, CDR2 ANQGSEA. There are 12 residues in the CDR3. V was cut by 4 bases and J by 1 base, with 8 bases left in between. The CDR3 region has the DNA TGCAGCGTTGTGGGACTTTCCTACGAGCAGTACTTC. Translated: CSVVGLSYEQYF.